These T cell receptor beta chains were read from a single sample in a study of Ad26.COV2.S vaccination and SARS-CoV-2 variants. Some clones are missing from TCRdb's copy, which holds only in-frame ones; the method was immunoSEQ multiplex PCR. The table shows around 420,000 clones, with approximately 88% occurring only once. This specimen was peripheral blood, taken in a trial of Ad26.COV2.S vaccine versus placebo. The origin of the receptors is a person aged 18-60 years who received the Ad26.COV2.S COVID-19 vaccine or a placebo. CDR3s include the opening cysteine and the closing phenylalanine or tryptophan. Fields, in order: clone size, D gene, J gene, V gene, CDR3 DNA, CDR3 protein. D genes are given only for firm matches. Only part of the rows carry a size: once, few, many, or a class if the clone is expanded.

abundance: once; d_gene: .; j_gene: TRBJ2-3; v_gene: TRBV6-2/TRBV6-3; CDR3nt: TGTGCCAGCAGTTACTCGGCTGGGGAAGTAGATACGCAGTATTTT; CDR3aa: CASSYSAGEVDTQYF
abundance: .; d_gene: .; j_gene: TRBJ1-2; v_gene: TRBV7-8; CDR3nt: TGTGCCAGCAGCTTAAGCAGGATTTATGGCTACACCTTC; CDR3aa: CASSLSRIYGYTF
abundance: .; d_gene: .; j_gene: TRBJ1-1; v_gene: TRBV14; CDR3nt: TGTGCCAGCAGCTCTCGGAGGAACACTGAAGCTTTCTTT; CDR3aa: CASSSRRNTEAFF
abundance: .; d_gene: .; j_gene: TRBJ2-7; v_gene: TRBV4-1; CDR3nt: TGCGCCAGCAGGAGGGTTTCTTCAGAAGAGCAGTACTTC; CDR3aa: CASRRVSSEEQYF
abundance: .; d_gene: TRBD1; j_gene: TRBJ1-4; v_gene: TRBV30; CDR3nt: TGTGCCTGGAAGGGACAGAGTAATGAAAAACTGTTTTTT; CDR3aa: CAWKGQSNEKLFF
abundance: .; d_gene: TRBD2; j_gene: TRBJ2-3; v_gene: TRBV7-2; CDR3nt: TGTGCCAGCAGCTTACGGCTAGCGGGGGTCACAGATACGCAGTATTTT; CDR3aa: CASSLRLAGVTDTQYF
abundance: .; d_gene: .; j_gene: TRBJ2-2; v_gene: TRBV7-9; CDR3nt: TGTGCCAGCAGCGCGGCTATGAACACCGGGGAGCTGTTTTTT; CDR3aa: CASSAAMNTGELFF
abundance: .; d_gene: .; j_gene: TRBJ2-7; v_gene: TRBV19; CDR3nt: TGTGCCAGTAGTATGGGCAGCGTGTTAGGGGGCTACGAGCAGTACTTC; CDR3aa: CASSMGSVLGGYEQYF
abundance: .; d_gene: TRBD2; j_gene: TRBJ2-7; v_gene: TRBV4-2; CDR3nt: TGTGCCAGCAGCCAACCATCGGGACTAGCATCCTACGAGCAGTACTTC; CDR3aa: CASSQPSGLASYEQYF
abundance: .; d_gene: .; j_gene: TRBJ2-2; v_gene: TRBV18; CDR3nt: TGTGCCAGCTCACCACAGGACGATTTCACCGGGGAGCTGTTTTTT; CDR3aa: CASSPQDDFTGELFF
abundance: .; d_gene: TRBD2; j_gene: TRBJ2-3; v_gene: TRBV10-3; CDR3nt: TGTGCCATCAGTGAGCCTGGACTAGCGGGGCCTTCAGATACGCAGTATTTT; CDR3aa: CAISEPGLAGPSDTQYF
abundance: .; d_gene: .; j_gene: TRBJ1-2; v_gene: TRBV13; CDR3nt: TGTGCCAGCAGCTTAGTCCACAGGGAGGGCTATGGCTACACCTTC; CDR3aa: CASSLVHREGYGYTF
abundance: .; d_gene: .; j_gene: TRBJ2-7; v_gene: TRBV27; CDR3nt: TGTGCCAGCAGTTTTTACGGGAGCTCCTACGAGCAGTACTTC; CDR3aa: CASSFYGSSYEQYF
abundance: .; d_gene: .; j_gene: TRBJ2-3; v_gene: TRBV6-2/TRBV6-3; CDR3nt: TGTGCCAGCAGTTACCGGGATACGCAGTATTTT; CDR3aa: CASSYRDTQYF
abundance: .; d_gene: .; j_gene: TRBJ2-3; v_gene: TRBV7-6; CDR3nt: TGTGCCAGCAGCTCCAGGGGTGGGTCTCGGGATACGCAGTATTTT; CDR3aa: CASSSRGGSRDTQYF
abundance: .; d_gene: .; j_gene: TRBJ2-1; v_gene: TRBV4-1; CDR3nt: TGCGCCAGCAGCCAAGTCGGGTTAACTATAATCAGGGTTGAGCAGTTCTTC; CDR3aa: CASSQVGLTIIRVEQFF
abundance: .; d_gene: .; j_gene: TRBJ1-4; v_gene: TRBV6-6; CDR3nt: TGTGCCAGCAGTTACTGGCAGGTAGCAACTAATGAAAAACTGTTTTTT; CDR3aa: CASSYWQVATNEKLFF
abundance: .; d_gene: TRBD1; j_gene: TRBJ2-3; v_gene: TRBV30; CDR3nt: TGTGCCTGGAGTGTAACAGGGGGCTACACAGATACGCAGTATTTT; CDR3aa: CAWSVTGGYTDTQYF